By sample share, the clone carrying this T cell receptor (beta chain) is medium-sized. What it recognizes is unknown. For sequencing, patients were chosen who had shown expansion of CD8+CD57+ cells by flow cytometry. Severe acquired aplastic anemia was the diagnosis recorded for all patients. Sampling of blood occurred while the patients had still received no therapy. Template material for TCR beta VDJ and CDR3 profiling consisted of genomic DNA. TCRdb re-analysed the reads in MiXCR, keeping a single row per CDR3 protein. The sample carries 150,000 to 180,000 distinct CDR3 sequences, roughly 49% recorded once. The data derive from a study of CD8+CD57+ T cells in acquired aplastic anemia. Study results and caveats: Almost 30 sequences, all CD8+ CDR3, were shared between patients and controls. Any difference that existed in CD8+ Simpson's diversity between patients and controls was not significant.

Sequencing used sorted CD4+, CD8+, or CD8+CD57+ T cells (not recorded which) from PBMCs. This sequence was found in a human donor with aplastic anemia.

This CDR3 is CATSREDRGGPETQYF. The CDR3 DNA follows: TGTGCCACCAGCAGAGAGGATAGGGGGGGACCAGAGACCCAGTACTTC. The chain joins TRBV15 to TRBJ2-5; tentative D call: TRBD2 (7 bases). The CDR3 runs 16 residues. V was trimmed by 0 bases and J by 4 bases, leaving 15 bases between them. Germline lookup yields CDR1 LNHNV and CDR2 YYDKDF (reference sequence).